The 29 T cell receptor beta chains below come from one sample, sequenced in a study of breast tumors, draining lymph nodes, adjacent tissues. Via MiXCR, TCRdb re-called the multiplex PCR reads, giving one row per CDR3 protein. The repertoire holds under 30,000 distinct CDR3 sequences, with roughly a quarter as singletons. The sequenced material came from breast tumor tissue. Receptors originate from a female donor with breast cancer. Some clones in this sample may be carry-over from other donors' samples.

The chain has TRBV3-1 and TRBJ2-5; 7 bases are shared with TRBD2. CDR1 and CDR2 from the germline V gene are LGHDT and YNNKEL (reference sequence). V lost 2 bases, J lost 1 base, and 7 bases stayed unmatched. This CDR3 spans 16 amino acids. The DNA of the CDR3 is TGTGCCAGCAGCCAACCCCGGGGCGGGGGCCAAGAGACCCAGTACTTC. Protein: CASSQPRGGGQETQYF.

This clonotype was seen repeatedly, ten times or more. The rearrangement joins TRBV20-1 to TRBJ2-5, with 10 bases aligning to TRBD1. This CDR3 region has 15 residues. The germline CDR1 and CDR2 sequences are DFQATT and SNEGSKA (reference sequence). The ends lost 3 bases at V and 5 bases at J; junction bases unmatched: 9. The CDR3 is CSASRLGQGGETQYF. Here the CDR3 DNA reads TGCAGTGCTAGCCGCTTAGGACAGGGGGGGGAGACCCAGTACTTC.

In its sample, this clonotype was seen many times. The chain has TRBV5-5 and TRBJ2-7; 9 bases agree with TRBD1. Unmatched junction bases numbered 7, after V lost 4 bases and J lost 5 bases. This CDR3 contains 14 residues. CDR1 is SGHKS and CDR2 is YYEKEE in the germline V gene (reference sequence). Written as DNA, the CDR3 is TGTGCCAGCAGCATAGGACAGGGGTCGGACGAGCAGTACTTC. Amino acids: CASSIGQGSDEQYF.

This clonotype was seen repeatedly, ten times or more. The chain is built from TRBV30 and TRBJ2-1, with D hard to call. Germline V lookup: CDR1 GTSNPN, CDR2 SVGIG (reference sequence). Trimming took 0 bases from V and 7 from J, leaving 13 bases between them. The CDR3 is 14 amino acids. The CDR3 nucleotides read TGTGCCTGGAGTGTATCGATGGGGTGGAATGAGCAGTTCTTC. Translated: CAWSVSMGWNEQFF.

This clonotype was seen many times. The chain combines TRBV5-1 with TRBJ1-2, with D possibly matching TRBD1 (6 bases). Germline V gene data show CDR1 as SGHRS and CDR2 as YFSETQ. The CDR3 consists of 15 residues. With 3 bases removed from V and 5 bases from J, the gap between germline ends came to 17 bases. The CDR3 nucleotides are TGCGCCAGCAGCTCGTACAGGGAAAGAGGTTATGGCTACACCTTC. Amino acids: CASSSYRERGYGYTF. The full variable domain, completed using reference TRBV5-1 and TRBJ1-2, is KAGVTQTPRYLIKTRGQQVTLSCSPISGHRSVSWYQQTPGQGLQFLFEYFSETQRNKGNFPGRFSGRQFSNSRSEMNVSTLELGDSALYLCASSSYRERGYGYTFGSGTRLTVV.

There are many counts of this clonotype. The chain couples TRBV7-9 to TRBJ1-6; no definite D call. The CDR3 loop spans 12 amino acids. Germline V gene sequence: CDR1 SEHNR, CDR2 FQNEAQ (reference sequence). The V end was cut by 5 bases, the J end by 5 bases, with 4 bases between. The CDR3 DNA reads TGTGCCAGCAGCGTAGATAATTCACCCCTCCACTTT. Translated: CASSVDNSPLHF.

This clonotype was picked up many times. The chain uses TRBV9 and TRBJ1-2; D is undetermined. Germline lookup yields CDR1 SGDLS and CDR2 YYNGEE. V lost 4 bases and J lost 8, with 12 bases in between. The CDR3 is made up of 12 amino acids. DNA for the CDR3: TGTGCCAGCAGCCGCACCTTAAGGGGCTACACCTTC. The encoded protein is CASSRTLRGYTF.

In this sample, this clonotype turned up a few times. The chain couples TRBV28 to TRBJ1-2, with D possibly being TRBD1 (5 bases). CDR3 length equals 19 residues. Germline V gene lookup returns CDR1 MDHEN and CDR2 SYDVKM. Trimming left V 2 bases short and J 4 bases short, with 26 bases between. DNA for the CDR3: TGTGCCAGCAGTTTACAGCCGTTCCTGGGACCAGGAGAAAGCTATGGCTACACCTTC. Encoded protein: CASSLQPFLGPGESYGYTF.

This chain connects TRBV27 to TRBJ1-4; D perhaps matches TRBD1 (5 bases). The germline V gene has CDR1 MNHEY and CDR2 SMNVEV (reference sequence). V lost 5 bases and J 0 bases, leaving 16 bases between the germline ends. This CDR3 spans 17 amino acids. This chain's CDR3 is CASSPKGHPATNEKLFF. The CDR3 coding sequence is TGTGCCAGCAGTCCCAAAGGACACCCCGCAACTAATGAAAAACTGTTTTTT.

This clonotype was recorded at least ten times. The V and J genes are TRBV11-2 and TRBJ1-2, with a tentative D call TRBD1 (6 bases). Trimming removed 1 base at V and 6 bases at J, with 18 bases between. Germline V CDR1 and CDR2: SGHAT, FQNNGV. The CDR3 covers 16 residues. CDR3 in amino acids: CASSLGSQAYRDGYTF. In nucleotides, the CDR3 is TGTGCCAGCAGCTTAGGTTCACAGGCGTACAGGGATGGCTACACCTTC.

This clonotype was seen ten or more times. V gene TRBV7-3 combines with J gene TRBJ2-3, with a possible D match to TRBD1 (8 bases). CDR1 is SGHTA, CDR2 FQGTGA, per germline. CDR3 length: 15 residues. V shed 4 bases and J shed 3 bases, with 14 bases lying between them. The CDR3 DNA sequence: TGTGCCAGCAGCTATACAGGGGGGGGAACAGATACGCAGTATTTT. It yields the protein CASSYTGGGTDTQYF.

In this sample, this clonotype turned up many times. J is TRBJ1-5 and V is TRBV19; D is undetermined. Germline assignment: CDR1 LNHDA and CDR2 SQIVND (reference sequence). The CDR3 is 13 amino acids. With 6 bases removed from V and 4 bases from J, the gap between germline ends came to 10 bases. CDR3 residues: CASSAVYNQPQHF. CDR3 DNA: TGTGCCAGTAGCGCAGTCTATAATCAGCCCCAGCATTTT.

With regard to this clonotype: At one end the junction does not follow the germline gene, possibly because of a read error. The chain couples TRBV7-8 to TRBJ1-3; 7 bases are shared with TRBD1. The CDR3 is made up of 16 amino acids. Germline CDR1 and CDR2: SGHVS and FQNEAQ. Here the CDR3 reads CASRATTGWFGNTIYF. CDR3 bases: TGTGCCAGCAGGGCTACGACAGGGTGGTTTGGAAACACCATATACTTT. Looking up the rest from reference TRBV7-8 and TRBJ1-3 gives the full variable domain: GAGVSQSPRYKVAKRGQDVALRCDPISGHVSLFWYQQALGQGPEFLTYFQNEAQLDKSGLPSDRFFAERPEGSVSTLKIQRTQQEDSAVYLCASRATTGWFGNTIYFGEGSWLTVV.

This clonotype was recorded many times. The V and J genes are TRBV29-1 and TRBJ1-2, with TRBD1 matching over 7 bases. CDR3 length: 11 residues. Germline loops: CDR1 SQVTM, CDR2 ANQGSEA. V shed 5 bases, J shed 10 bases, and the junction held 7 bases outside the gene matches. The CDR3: CSVYRDSVYTF. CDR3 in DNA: TGCAGCGTTTACCGGGACAGCGTCTACACCTTC.

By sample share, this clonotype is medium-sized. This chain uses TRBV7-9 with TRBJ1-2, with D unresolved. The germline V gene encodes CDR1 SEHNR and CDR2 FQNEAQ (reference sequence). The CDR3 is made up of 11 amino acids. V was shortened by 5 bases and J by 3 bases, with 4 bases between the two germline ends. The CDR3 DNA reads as TGTGCCAGCAGCAGGGACTATGGCTACACCTTC. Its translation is CASSRDYGYTF.

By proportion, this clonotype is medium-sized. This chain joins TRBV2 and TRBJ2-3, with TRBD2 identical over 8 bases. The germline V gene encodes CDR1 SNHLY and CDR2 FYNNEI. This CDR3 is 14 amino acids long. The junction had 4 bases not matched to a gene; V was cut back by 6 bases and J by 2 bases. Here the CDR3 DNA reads TGTGCCAGCAGAATAGCGGGGAACACAGATACGCAGTATTTT. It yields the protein CASRIAGNTDTQYF.

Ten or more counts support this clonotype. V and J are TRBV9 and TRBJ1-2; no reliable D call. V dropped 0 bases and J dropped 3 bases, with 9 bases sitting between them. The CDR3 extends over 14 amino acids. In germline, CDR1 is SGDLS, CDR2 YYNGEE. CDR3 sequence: CASSVDREHYGYTF. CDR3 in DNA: TGTGCCAGCAGCGTAGATAGGGAGCACTATGGCTACACCTTC.

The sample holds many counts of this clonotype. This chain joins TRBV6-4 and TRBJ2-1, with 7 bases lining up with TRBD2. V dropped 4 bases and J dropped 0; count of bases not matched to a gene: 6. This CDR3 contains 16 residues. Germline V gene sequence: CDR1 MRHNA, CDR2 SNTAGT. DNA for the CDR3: TGTGCCAGCAGTGGGGAAGCGGGGAGCTCCTACAATGAGCAGTTCTTC. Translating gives CASSGEAGSSYNEQFF.

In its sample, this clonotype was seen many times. This CDR3 is CASSQEWGRDTGELFF. CDR3 bases: TGCGCCAGCAGCCAAGAATGGGGAAGGGACACCGGGGAGCTGTTTTTT. The chain employs TRBV4-1 and TRBJ2-2; no firm D call. V shed 0 bases and J shed 3 bases, with 11 bases lying between them. The CDR3 is 16 residues long. Germline V gene sequence: CDR1 MGHRA, CDR2 YSYEKL.

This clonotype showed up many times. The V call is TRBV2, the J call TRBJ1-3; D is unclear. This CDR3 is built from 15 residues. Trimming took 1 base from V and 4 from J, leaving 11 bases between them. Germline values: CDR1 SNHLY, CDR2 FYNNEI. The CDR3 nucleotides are TGTGCCAGCAGTGAAGATAGCCTCCCCGGAAACACCATATATTTT. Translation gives CASSEDSLPGNTIYF.

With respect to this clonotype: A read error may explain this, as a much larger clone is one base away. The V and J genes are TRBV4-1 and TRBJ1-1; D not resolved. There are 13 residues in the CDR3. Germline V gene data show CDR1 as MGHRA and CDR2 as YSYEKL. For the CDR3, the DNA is TGCGCCGGCAGCTATAGACAAGACACTGAAGCTTTCTTT. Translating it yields CAGSYRQDTEAFF.

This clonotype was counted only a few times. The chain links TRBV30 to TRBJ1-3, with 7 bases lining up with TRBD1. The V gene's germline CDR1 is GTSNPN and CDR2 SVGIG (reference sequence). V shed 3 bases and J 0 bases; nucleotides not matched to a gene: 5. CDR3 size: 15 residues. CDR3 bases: TGTGCCTGGAGCCGGACAGGCAGCTCTGGAAACACCATATATTTT. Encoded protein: CAWSRTGSSGNTIYF.

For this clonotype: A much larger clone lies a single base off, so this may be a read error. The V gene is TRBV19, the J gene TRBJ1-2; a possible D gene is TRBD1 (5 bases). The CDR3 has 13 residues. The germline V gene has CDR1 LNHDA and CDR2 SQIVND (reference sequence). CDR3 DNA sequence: TGTGCCAGTAGTATAGGTCAGGGAGGCGGCTACGCCTTC. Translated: CASSIGQGGGYAF.

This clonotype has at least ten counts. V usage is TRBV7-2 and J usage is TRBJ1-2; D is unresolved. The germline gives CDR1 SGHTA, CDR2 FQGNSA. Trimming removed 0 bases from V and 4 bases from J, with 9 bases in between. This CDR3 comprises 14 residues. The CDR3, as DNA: TGTGCCAGCAGCTTAGCTCGGAGTAGCTATGGCTACACCTTC. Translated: CASSLARSSYGYTF.

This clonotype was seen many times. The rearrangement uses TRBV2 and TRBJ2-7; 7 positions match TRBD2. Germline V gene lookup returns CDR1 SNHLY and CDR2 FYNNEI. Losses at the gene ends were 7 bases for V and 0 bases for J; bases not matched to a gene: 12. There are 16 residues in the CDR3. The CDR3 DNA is TGTGCCAGCACCGAATGGGTGGCTAGCGGCTCCTACGAGCAGTACTTC. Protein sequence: CASTEWVASGSYEQYF.

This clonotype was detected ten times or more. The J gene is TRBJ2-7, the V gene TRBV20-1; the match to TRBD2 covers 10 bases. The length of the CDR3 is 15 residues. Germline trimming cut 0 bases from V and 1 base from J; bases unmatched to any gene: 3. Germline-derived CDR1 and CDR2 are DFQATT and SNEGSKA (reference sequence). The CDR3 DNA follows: TGCAGTGCTAGAGATGTAGCGGGAGGTTCCTACGAGCAGTACTTC. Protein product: CSARDVAGGSYEQYF.

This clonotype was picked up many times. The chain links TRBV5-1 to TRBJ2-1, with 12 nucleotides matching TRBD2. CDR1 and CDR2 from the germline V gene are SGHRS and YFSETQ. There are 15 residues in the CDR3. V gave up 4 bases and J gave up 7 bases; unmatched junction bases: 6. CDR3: CASSGASGRVNEQFF. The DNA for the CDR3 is TGCGCCAGCAGCGGGGCTAGCGGGAGGGTTAATGAGCAGTTCTTC.

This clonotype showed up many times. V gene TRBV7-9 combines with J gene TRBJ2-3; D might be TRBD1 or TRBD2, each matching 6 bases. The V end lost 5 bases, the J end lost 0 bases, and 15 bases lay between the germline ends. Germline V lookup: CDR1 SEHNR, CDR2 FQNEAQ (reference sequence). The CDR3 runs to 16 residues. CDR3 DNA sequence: TGTGCCAGCAGCCCACCATGGGGGGCTAGCACAGATACGCAGTATTTT. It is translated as CASSPPWGASTDTQYF.

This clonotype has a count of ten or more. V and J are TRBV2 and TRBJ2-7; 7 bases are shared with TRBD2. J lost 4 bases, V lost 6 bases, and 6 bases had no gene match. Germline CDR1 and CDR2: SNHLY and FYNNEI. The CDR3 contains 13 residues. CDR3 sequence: CASRAGLGYEQYF. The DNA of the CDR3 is TGTGCCAGCAGAGCGGGGTTAGGGTACGAGCAGTACTTC.